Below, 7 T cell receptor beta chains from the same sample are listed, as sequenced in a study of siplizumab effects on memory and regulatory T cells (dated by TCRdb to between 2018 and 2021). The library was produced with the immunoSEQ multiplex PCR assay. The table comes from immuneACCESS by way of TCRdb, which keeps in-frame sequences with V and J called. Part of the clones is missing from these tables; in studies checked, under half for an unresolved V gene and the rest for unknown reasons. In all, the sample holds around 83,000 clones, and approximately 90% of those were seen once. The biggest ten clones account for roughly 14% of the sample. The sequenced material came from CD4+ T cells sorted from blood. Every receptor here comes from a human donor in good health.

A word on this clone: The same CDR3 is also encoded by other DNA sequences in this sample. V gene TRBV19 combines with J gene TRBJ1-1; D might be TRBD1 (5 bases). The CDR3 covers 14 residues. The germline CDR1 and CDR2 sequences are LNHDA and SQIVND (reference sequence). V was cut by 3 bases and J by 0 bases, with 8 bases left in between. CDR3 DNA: TGTGCCAGTAGTATGGGCAGGGTGAACACTGAAGCTTTCTTT. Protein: CASSMGRVNTEAFF. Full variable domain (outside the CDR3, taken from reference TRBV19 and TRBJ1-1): DGGITQSPKYLFRKEGQNVTLSCEQNLNHDAMYWYRQDPGQGLRLIYYSQIVNDFQKGDIAEGYSVSREKKESFPLTVTSAQKNPTAFYLCASSMGRVNTEAFFGQGTRLTVV.

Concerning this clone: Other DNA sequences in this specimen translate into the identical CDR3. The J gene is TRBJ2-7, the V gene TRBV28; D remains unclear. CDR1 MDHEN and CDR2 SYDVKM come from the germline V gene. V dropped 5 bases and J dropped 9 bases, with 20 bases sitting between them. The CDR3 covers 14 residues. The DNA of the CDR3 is TGTGCCAGCAGTGTAACGACGGACGGTGGATGGCAGTACTTC. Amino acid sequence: CASSVTTDGGWQYF.

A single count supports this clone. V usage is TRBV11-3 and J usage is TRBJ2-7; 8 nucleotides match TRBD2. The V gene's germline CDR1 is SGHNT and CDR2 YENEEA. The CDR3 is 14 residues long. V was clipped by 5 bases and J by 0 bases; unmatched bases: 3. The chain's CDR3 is CASSPSGSSYEQYF. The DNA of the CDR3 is TGTGCCAGCAGCCCAAGCGGGAGCTCCTACGAGCAGTACTTC.

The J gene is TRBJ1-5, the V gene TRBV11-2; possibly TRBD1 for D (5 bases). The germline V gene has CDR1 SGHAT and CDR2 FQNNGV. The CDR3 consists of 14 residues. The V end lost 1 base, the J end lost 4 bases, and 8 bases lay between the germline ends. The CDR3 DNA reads TGTGCCAGCAGCTTAGCGGGGGGAAATCAGCCCCAGCATTTT. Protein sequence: CASSLAGGNQPQHF.

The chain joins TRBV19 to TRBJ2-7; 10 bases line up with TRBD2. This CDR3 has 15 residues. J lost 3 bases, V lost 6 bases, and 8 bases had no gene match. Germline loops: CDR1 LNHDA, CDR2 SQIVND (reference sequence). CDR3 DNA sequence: TGTGCCAGTAGCGAACTAGCGGGAAGCTACTACGAGCAGTACTTC. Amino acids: CASSELAGSYYEQYF.

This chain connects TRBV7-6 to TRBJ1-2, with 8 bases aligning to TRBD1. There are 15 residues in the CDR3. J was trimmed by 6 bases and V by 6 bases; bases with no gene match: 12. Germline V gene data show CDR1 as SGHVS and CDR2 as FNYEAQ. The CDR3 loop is CASRDLRGQDNGYTF. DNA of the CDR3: TGTGCCAGCAGAGACCTGCGGGGACAGGATAATGGCTACACCTTC.

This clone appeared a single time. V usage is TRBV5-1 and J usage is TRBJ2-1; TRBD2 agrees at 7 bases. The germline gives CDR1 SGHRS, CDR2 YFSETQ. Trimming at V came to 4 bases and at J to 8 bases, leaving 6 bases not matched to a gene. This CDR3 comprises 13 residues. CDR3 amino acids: CASSILTSDEQFF. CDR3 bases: TGCGCCAGCAGCATACTAACTAGCGATGAGCAGTTCTTC.